A single sample is the source of the 9 T cell receptor beta chains below, sequenced in a study of regulatory T cells in long-lasting Graves disease. Libraries of TCR beta came from iRepertoire HTBI primers plus Arm-PCR of CDR3 regions. TCRdb re-analysed the multiplex PCR reads in MiXCR, keeping a single row per CDR3 protein. The table records a few hundred thousand distinct CDR3 sequences, about a sixth of them present only once. Time point reported: newly diagnosed GD, antithyroid drugs for less than 3 months. The TCR library was prepared using RNA isolated from PBMCs. This sample was also put to use in a study of T cells in Graves' hyperthyroidism and ophthalmopathy.

Sequencing used peripheral blood mononuclear cells (PBMCs), obtained at new diagnosis, from a patient treated with antithyroid drugs. The receptors come from a woman aged 18-29 years with Graves disease.

The rearrangement uses TRBV7-2 and TRBJ1-5, with 9 bases that match TRBD1. This CDR3 spans 16 amino acids. Germline V gives CDR1 SGHTA, CDR2 FQGNSA. The J segment lost 7 bases and the V segment lost 5 bases, leaving 12 bases of the junction unmatched. DNA of the CDR3: TGTGCCAGCAGCATAATAGGGACAGGGTCAGGGCAGCCCCAGCATTTT. Translating it yields CASSIIGTGSGQPQHF.

The chain couples TRBV5-8 to TRBJ1-6; a weak D match, TRBD1 (6 bases). The CDR3 has 13 amino acids. Trimming left V 0 bases short and J 9 bases short, with 7 bases between. Germline assignment: CDR1 SGHTS and CDR2 YDEGEE. CDR3 bases: TGTGCCAGCAGCTTGGTAGGGGGTTCACCCCTCCACTTT. This encodes CASSLVGGSPLHF. The whole variable domain, filled in from reference TRBV5-8 and TRBJ1-6, reads EAGVTQSPTHLIKTRGQQATLRCSPISGHTSVYWYQQALGLGLQFLLWYDEGEERNRGNFPPRFSGRQFPNYSSELNVNALELEDSALYLCASSLVGGSPLHFGNGTRLTVT.

As for this clonotype: At one end, the junction sequence differs from germline, possibly due to a read error. The V call is TRBV7-9, the J call TRBJ2-5, with 7 bases fitting TRBD1. Germline lookup yields CDR1 SEHNR and CDR2 FQNEAQ (reference sequence). There are 10 residues in the CDR3. The CDR3 nucleotides are TGTGCCAGCTCAGGGACAGATTTTGACTTC. This sequence encodes CASSGTDFDF.

This clonotype was found a few times. The chain employs TRBV7-2 and TRBJ1-2, with D hard to call. Germline V CDR1 and CDR2: SGHTA, FQGNSA. The length of the CDR3 is 14 residues. V was shortened by 1 base and J by 2 bases, with 8 bases between the two germline ends. The DNA of the CDR3 is TGTGCCAGCAGCTTAGATCCGGGGAACTATGGCTACACCTTC. This encodes CASSLDPGNYGYTF.

This clonotype was observed a handful of times. The chain combines TRBV27 with TRBJ2-7; D is possibly TRBD1 (5 bases). Trimming shortened V by 4 bases and J by 4 bases, and 11 bases separated the two germline ends. The CDR3 is 13 residues long. From germline, CDR1 is MNHEY and CDR2 SMNVEV (reference sequence). The chain's CDR3 is CASSSGLRYEQYF. CDR3 nucleotide sequence: TGTGCCAGCAGTTCAGGGTTAAGGTACGAGCAGTACTTC.

This clonotype turned up a few times. V is TRBV5-6 and J is TRBJ1-4; the match to TRBD1 covers 10 bases. Germline V gene data show CDR1 as SGHDT and CDR2 as YYEEEE. The CDR3 length is 15 residues. Trimming took 4 bases from V and 8 from J; bases not matched to a gene: 8. CDR3 in amino acids: CASSVTGGDGEKLFF. The CDR3 nucleotides are TGTGCCAGCAGCGTGACAGGGGGCGATGGAGAAAAACTGTTTTTT.

This clonotype appeared a few times. The chain is built from TRBV28 and TRBJ2-7, with 7 bases lining up with TRBD1. The length of the CDR3 is 13 residues. With V trimmed by 8 bases and J by 0 bases, 4 bases remained unmatched. The germline V gene has CDR1 MDHEN and CDR2 SYDVKM. CDR3 amino acids: CASFEGASYEQYF. CDR3 nucleotide sequence: TGTGCCAGCTTTGAGGGGGCCTCCTACGAGCAGTACTTC.

The chain uses TRBV5-1 and TRBJ2-6; D might be TRBD2 (6 bases). This CDR3 region has 16 residues. From germline, CDR1 is SGHRS and CDR2 YFSETQ. V was cut by 4 bases and J by 0 bases, with 11 bases left in between. CDR3 amino acids: CASSDREISGANVLTF. In DNA form, the CDR3 reads TGCGCCAGCAGCGATCGGGAGATCTCTGGGGCCAACGTCCTGACTTTC.

In regard to this clonotype: Since a much larger clone is just one base distant, this may be a read error. This chain joins TRBV27 and TRBJ2-6; 10 nucleotides align to TRBD2. There are 17 residues in the CDR3. V lost 7 bases to trimming and J lost 2 bases; unmatched junction nucleotides: 8. Germline CDR1 MNHEY, CDR2 SMNVEV (reference sequence). As DNA, the CDR3 is TGTGCCAGCACCCTAGCGGGAGCGGGGCCTGGGGCCAACGTCCTGACTTTC. It specifies CASTLAGAGPGANVLTF.